This T cell receptor beta chain was sequenced for a study of blood T cell repertoires in COVID-19 (dated by TCRdb to 2018 to 2021). For the wider study: The collaborator samples originated in the United States, Italy and Spain and spanned the acute and convalescent phases of COVID-19. The prospective study material was composed of cDNA or gDNA derived from T cells, B-cell-depleted T cells, or PBMCs. Deeply sampled blood TCRbeta repertoires from subjects exposed to, actively infected with, or recovered from COVID-19 were included in the dataset. A freely available public database, intended as a resource for researchers studying the immune response to SARS-CoV-2, is where the repertoires were released. Samples came from the ongoing ImmuneRACE study (first 160 participants) plus 1,254 subjects from 6 global collaborators. The sample metadata nearly always contained a de-identified subject ID, COVID-19 status, age in years and sex. Where HLA class I and class II types were available, the types were taken from metadata supplied by the sample provider, not from assay-based typing. Points the paper makes about the study in general: Clinical and demographic metadata were provided uncurated, with the amount varying by source and participant.

The collaborating institutions used their own protocols to collect whole blood in K2EDTA tubes. For TCRbeta analysis, collaborators shipped samples in one of three forms: frozen whole blood, isolated PBMCs, or DNA extracted from either of those sample types. The germline V gene yields SGHTS for CDR1 and YDEGEE for CDR2. At the junction V is shortened by 2 bases and J by 2 bases; bases outside the gene matches: 7. The CDR3 covers 16 residues, taking in both the cysteine and the phenylalanine. Only the CDR3 portion is preserved as DNA: 48 bases, with reading frame beginning at the first base. The immunoSEQ Assay, a bias-controlled multiplex PCR, was used to amplify TCRbeta CDR3 regions from genomic DNA. From the authors' description of their analysis: The number of nucleated cells in each sample was estimated from the amplification of reference gene primers within the assay. To quantify the absolute abundance of each unique TCRbeta CDR3 rearrangement, sequence reads were collapsed and filtered. For each sample, productive Simpson clonality was calculated as the square root of Simpson's diversity index across productive rearrangements. TCRdb's version of the immuneACCESS table is confined to in-frame rearrangements and falls short of the full clone set. An unresolved V gene accounts for under half of the shortfall where checked; the remainder is of unknown origin. Clone size and V and J calls were adopted from that table, with D and trimming inferred from the DNA. Counted in this sample were 140,000 to 150,000 clones; approximately 80% of them appeared once. Under 3% of the sample lies in the top ten.

With regard to this clone: What antigen it recognizes has not been identified. Base qualities are not at hand, and no much larger clone is one base apart.

The source is a middle-aged woman with active or convalescent COVID-19. The rearranged chain carries TRBV5-8 and TRBJ2-5; TRBD2 matches 9 bases in the middle. Sequenced sample: peripheral blood. The bases read TGTGCCAGCAGCTTTCGGCGGAGCGGGGGGCAAGAGACCCAGTACTTC. It specifies CASSFRRSGGQETQYF.